This T cell receptor beta chain was documented in a study of shared clonotypes between healthy human individuals. Profiled with immunoSEQ multiplex PCR; TCRdb holds only in-frame clones, not every one. The repertoire holds millions of clones, with roughly 95% as singletons. Trimming left V 5 bases short and J 3 bases short, with 14 bases between. The V gene's germline CDR1 is SGHRS and CDR2 YFSETQ. This CDR3 region has 14 residues. The genes are TRBV5-1 and TRBJ1-1; D is possibly TRBD1 (5 bases). This TCR was sampled from a man aged 18 to 29 in good health. Sequenced material: naive CD4+ T cells sorted from blood. Regarding subset: CD45RA+ positively selected. The CDR3 sequence is CASSLGVGDTEAFF. Here the CDR3 DNA reads TGCGCCAGCAGTCTAGGGGTTGGGGACACTGAAGCTTTCTTT.